This T cell receptor (beta chain) originates from a study of blood T cell repertoires in COVID-19. Whole-study context: Acute and convalescent COVID-19 specimens originated in the United States, Italy and Spain.

CDR1 is LGHNT and CDR2 is FRNRAP in the germline V gene. This CDR3 has 20 amino acids. With 5 bases clipped from V and 4 bases from J, the junction kept 21 bases outside the gene matches. Method: immunoSEQ multiplex PCR; TCRdb's copy keeps in-frame clones and lacks some. The repertoire holds just over 60,000 clones, with roughly 80% as singletons. This clone was counted between two and nine times. The gene calls are TRBV12-5 and TRBJ2-1, with 9 bases fitting TRBD1. The sequence was obtained from a woman aged 80 or over with active or convalescent COVID-19. The sequenced sample consisted of peripheral blood. CDR3 nucleotide sequence: TGTGCTAGTGGTGCTCTCCTCGGACAGGGGATATCTTCGTCGTACAATGAGCAGTTCTTC. Protein sequence: CASGALLGQGISSSYNEQFF.